This T cell receptor beta chain was obtained from a study of blood T cell repertoires in COVID-19. For the study at large: The samples span acute and convalescent COVID-19 from the United States, Italy and Spain. Sources were T cells, B-cell-depleted T cells, or PBMCs; the material itself was cDNA or gDNA.

CDR1 is KGHSH, CDR2 LQKENI, per germline. The length of the CDR3 is 15 residues. The junction had 6 bases not matched to a gene; V was cut back by 2 bases and J by 5 bases. Recovered participants had two consecutive negative NP/OP PCR tests, healthcare professional clearance, or symptom resolution. Original methodology: For nucleated cells, counts were estimated from reference gene primer amplification. TCRdb's copy holds only in-frame clones and misses some; the assay was immunoSEQ multiplex PCR. The V and J calls and the clone size are those of that table, but D and trimming were determined from the DNA. The table shows about 370,000 clones, with 85% to 90% occurring only once.

Specimen: PBMCs or T cells enriched from blood (not recorded which). The chain carries TRBV18 and TRBJ1-2; the match to TRBD1 covers 9 bases. This receptor was obtained from a man aged 18 to 30 who had recovered from COVID-19. The CDR3 sequence is CASSPDSTGGYGYTF. The DNA for the CDR3 is TGTGCCAGCTCACCAGATTCGACAGGGGGGTATGGCTACACCTTC.